These T cell receptor beta chains were read from a single sample in a study of blood T cells in healthy people across ages. TCRdb fed the 5' RACE reads into MiXCR, producing one record per CDR3 protein. Found here are over 600,000 distinct CDR3 sequences, about 46% of them singletons; the top ten hold about a sixth. Sequencing input: blood. The source is a man older than 75 in good health. Both conserved end residues are trimmed from each CDR3. The size of a clone is reported for some rows only, either as once, few or many, or as a class for expanded clones.

j_gene: TRBJ2-2
v_gene: TRBV4-2
abundance: -
CDR3aa: ASSHLTGTIYTGELF

j_gene: TRBJ1-6
v_gene: TRBV25-1
abundance: -
CDR3aa: AGRGQGENSPLH

j_gene: TRBJ2-7
v_gene: TRBV20-1
abundance: few
CDR3aa: SASRSLGTYEQY

j_gene: TRBJ2-2
v_gene: TRBV20-1
abundance: few
CDR3aa: SALGGEYNAGELF

j_gene: TRBJ2-1
v_gene: TRBV20-1
abundance: -
CDR3aa: SAREGGAAGEQF

j_gene: TRBJ2-3
v_gene: TRBV19
abundance: once
CDR3aa: ASSIFGSTDTQY

j_gene: TRBJ1-6
v_gene: TRBV7-2
abundance: -
CDR3aa: ASSLGQGRSPLH

j_gene: TRBJ2-1
v_gene: TRBV10-3
abundance: -
CDR3aa: AISETSGTAYNEQF

j_gene: TRBJ2-1
v_gene: TRBV5-4
abundance: -
CDR3aa: ASGYYRQGNNEQF

j_gene: TRBJ2-3
v_gene: TRBV7-2
abundance: -
CDR3aa: VTKMGASTDTQY

j_gene: -
v_gene: TRBV10-2
abundance: -
CDR3aa: ASKSGGYEQY

j_gene: TRBJ2-6
v_gene: TRBV14
abundance: few
CDR3aa: ASSQDVTGFSGANVPT

j_gene: TRBJ2-3
v_gene: TRBV4-1
abundance: -
CDR3aa: ASSQVAPGTQY

j_gene: TRBJ1-2
v_gene: TRBV5-1
abundance: once
CDR3aa: ASSFASSNYGYT

j_gene: TRBJ2-1
v_gene: TRBV27
abundance: few
CDR3aa: ASSLHGYGTNNEQF

j_gene: TRBJ2-3
v_gene: TRBV6-1
abundance: few
CDR3aa: ASRTGQPRTDTQY

j_gene: -
v_gene: TRBV24-1
abundance: -
CDR3aa: ATSAALAGSNEQY

j_gene: TRBJ2-3
v_gene: TRBV12-3/TRBV12-4
abundance: many
CDR3aa: ASSSPSGTQY

j_gene: TRBJ2-7
v_gene: TRBV28
abundance: -
CDR3aa: ASRSRLAGDYEQY

j_gene: TRBJ2-6
v_gene: TRBV6-6
abundance: few
CDR3aa: ASSFRESGANVLT

j_gene: TRBJ2-1
v_gene: TRBV19
abundance: few
CDR3aa: ASSYREDNEQF

j_gene: -
v_gene: TRBV10-3
abundance: few
CDR3aa: AISDYRENEQY

j_gene: TRBJ2-3
v_gene: TRBV7-2
abundance: -
CDR3aa: ASSQSYPGSHNTQY

j_gene: TRBJ2-3
v_gene: TRBV6-6
abundance: -
CDR3aa: ASSYSMEGGPSGTQY

j_gene: TRBJ2-5
v_gene: TRBV10-1
abundance: many
CDR3aa: ASSPDRDEARETQY

j_gene: TRBJ2-5
v_gene: TRBV20-1
abundance: -
CDR3aa: SAANREVEVGETQY

j_gene: TRBJ2-1
v_gene: TRBV27
abundance: -
CDR3aa: ASSGTDSYNEQF

j_gene: TRBJ2-7
v_gene: TRBV4-2
abundance: -
CDR3aa: ASSQDQPESGRTQY